This entry concerns a single T cell receptor (beta chain). The entry originates in a study of TIL therapy for anti-PD-1-resistant metastatic lung cancer. The junction had 2 bases not matched to a gene; V was cut back by 4 bases and J by 2 bases. The length of the CDR3 is 14 residues. Germline CDR1 is SGHVS and CDR2 is FNYEAQ. This was the immunoSEQ v3 assay. Sequencing depth was around 2 million read pairs for survey level, about 5-6.5 million for deep. Assay: immunoSEQ multiplex PCR; the TCRdb copy retains only in-frame clones and omits some. The table lists around 21,000 clones, about two thirds of them singletons. Time point indicated: pre-treatment sample, taken before nivolumab and TIL therapy.

This rearrangement joins TRBV7-6 to TRBJ2-7; 10 bases fit TRBD2. The source was blood, collected at baseline. This sequence originates from a person aged 25 to 85 with non-small cell lung cancer. The CDR3 loop reads CASSWTSGTYEQYF. The CDR3 DNA follows: TGTGCCAGCAGCTGGACTAGCGGAACCTACGAGCAGTACTTC.